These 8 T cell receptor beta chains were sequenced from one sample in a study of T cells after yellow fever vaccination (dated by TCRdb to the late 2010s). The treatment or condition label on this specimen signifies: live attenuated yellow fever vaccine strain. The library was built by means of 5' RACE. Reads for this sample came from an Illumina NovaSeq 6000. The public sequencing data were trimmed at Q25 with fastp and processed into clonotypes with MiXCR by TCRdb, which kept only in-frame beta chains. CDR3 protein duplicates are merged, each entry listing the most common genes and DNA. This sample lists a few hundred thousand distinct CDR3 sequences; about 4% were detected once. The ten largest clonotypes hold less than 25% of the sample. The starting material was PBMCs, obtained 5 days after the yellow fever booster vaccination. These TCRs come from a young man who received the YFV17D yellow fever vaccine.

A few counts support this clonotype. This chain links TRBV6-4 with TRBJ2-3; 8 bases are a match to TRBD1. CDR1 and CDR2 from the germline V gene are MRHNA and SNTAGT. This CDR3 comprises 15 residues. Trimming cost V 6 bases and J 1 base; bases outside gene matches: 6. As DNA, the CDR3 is TGTGCCAGCAGCCGACAGGGGTTAGGCACAGATACGCAGTATTTT. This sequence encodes CASSRQGLGTDTQYF.

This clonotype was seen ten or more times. As DNA, the CDR3 is TGTGCCAGTAGTATTTTGGACAGGACCTACGAGCAGTACTTC. As protein: CASSILDRTYEQYF. This chain connects TRBV19 to TRBJ2-7, with 7 nucleotides matching TRBD1. Germline CDR1 reads LNHDA; CDR2 reads SQIVND (reference sequence). V trimming: 3 bases; J trimming: 2 bases; junction bases outside the gene matches: 4. This CDR3 has 14 amino acids.

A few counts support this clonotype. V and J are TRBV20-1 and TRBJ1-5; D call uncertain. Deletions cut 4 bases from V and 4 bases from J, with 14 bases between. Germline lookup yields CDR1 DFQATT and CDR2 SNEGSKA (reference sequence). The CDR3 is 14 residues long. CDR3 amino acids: CSAIVGSRNQPQHF. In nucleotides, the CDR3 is TGCAGTGCTATCGTGGGCAGCAGAAATCAGCCCCAGCATTTT.

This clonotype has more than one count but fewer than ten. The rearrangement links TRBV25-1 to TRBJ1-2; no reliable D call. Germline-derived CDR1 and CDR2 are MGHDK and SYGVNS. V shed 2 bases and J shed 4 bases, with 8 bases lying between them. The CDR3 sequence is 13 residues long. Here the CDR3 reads CASSEGSFYGYTF. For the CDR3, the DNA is TGTGCCAGCAGTGAAGGCAGCTTCTATGGCTACACCTTC.

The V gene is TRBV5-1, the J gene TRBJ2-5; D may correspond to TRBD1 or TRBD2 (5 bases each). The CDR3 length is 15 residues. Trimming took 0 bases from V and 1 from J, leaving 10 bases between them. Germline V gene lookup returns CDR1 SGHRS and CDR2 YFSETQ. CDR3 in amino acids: CASSLAAGTQETQYF. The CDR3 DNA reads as TGCGCCAGCAGCTTGGCCGCAGGGACCCAAGAGACCCAGTACTTC.

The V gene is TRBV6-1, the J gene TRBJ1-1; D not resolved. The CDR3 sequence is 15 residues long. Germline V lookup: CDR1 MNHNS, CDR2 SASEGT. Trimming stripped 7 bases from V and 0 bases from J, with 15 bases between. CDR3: CASTDTSFMNTEAFF. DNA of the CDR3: TGTGCCAGCACAGACACCTCGTTCATGAACACTGAAGCTTTCTTT.

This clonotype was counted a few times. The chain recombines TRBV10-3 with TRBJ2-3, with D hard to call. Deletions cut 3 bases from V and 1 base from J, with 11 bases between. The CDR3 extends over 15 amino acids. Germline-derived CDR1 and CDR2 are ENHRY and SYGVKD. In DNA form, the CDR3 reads TGTGCCATCAGTGAAGTGGGCAGCGGCACAGATACGCAGTATTTT. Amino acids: CAISEVGSGTDTQYF.

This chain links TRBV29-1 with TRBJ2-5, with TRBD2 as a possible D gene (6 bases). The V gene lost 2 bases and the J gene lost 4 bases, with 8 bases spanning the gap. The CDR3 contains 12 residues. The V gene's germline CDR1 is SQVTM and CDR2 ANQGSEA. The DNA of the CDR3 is TGCAGCGTTGAATTGGGAGGAGAGACCCAGTACTTC. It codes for CSVELGGETQYF.